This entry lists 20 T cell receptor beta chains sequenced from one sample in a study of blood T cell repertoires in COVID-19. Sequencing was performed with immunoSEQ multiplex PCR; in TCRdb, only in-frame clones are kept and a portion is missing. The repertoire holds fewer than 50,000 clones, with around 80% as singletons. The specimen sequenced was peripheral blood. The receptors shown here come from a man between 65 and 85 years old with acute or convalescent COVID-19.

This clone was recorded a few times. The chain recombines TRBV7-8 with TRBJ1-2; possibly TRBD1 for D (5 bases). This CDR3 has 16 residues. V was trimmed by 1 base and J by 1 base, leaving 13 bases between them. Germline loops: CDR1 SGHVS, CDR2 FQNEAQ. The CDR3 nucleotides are TGTGCCAGCAGCTTAGTTTTGGGGGGACTTAACTATGGCTACACCTTC. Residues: CASSLVLGGLNYGYTF. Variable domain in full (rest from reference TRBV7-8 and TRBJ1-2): GAGVSQSPRYKVAKRGQDVALRCDPISGHVSLFWYQQALGQGPEFLTYFQNEAQLDKSGLPSDRFFAERPEGSVSTLKIQRTQQEDSAVYLCASSLVLGGLNYGYTFGSGTRLTVV.

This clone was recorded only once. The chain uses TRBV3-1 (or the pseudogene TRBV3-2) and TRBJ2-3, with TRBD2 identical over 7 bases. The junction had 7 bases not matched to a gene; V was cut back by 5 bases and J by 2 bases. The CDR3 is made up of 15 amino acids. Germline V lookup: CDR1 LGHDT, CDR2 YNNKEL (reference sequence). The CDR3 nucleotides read TGTGCCAGCAGCACCCGGCGGGGGACCACAGATACGCAGTATTTT. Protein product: CASSTRRGTTDTQYF.

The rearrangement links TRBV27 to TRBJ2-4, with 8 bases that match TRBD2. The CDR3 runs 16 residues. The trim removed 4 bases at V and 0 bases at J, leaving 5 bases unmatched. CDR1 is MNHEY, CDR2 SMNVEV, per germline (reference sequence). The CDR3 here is CASSSRLARAKNIQYF. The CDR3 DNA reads TGTGCCAGCAGTTCTCGACTAGCGAGAGCCAAAAACATTCAGTACTTC.

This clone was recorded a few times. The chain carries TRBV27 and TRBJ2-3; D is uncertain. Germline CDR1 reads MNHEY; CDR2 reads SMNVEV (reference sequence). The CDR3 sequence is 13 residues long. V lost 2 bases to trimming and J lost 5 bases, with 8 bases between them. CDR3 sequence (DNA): TGTGCCAGCAGTTTACTCCCCCGAGATACGCAGTATTTT. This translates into CASSLLPRDTQYF.

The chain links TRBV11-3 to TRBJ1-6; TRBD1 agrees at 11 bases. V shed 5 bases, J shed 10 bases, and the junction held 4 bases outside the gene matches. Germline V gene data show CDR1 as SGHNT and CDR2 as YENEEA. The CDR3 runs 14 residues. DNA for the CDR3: TGTGCCAGCAGCCCGGGACAGGGGGTATCACCCCTCCACTTT. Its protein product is CASSPGQGVSPLHF.

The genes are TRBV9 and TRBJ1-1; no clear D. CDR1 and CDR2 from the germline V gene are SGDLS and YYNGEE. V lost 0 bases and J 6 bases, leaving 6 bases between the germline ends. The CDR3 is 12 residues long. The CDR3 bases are TGTGCCAGCAGCGTAGGAGGAGCTGAAGCTTTCTTT. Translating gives CASSVGGAEAFF.

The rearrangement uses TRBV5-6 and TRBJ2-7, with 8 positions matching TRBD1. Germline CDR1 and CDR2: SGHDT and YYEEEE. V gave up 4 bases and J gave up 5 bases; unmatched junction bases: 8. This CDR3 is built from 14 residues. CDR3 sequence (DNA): TGTGCCAGCAGCGATTGGGACAGGATCCACGAGCAGTACTTC. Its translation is CASSDWDRIHEQYF.

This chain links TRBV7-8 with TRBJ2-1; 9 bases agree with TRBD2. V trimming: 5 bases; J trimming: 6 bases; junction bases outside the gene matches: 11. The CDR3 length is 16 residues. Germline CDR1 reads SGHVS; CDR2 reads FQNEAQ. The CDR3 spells CASSPGAGGPFNEQFF. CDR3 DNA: TGTGCCAGCAGCCCTGGGGCGGGAGGGCCATTCAATGAGCAGTTCTTC.

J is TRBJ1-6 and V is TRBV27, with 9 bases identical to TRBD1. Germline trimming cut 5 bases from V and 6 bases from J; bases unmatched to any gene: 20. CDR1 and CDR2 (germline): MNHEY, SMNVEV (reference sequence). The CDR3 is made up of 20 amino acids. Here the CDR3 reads CASSRNLQSTGGAFNSPLHF. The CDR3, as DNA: TGTGCCAGCAGTCGCAACCTCCAAAGCACAGGGGGCGCTTTTAATTCACCCCTCCACTTT.

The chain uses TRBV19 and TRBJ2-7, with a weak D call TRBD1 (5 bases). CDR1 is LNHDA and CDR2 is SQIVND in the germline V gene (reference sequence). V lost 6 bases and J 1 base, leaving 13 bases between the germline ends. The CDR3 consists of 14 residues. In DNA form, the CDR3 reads TGTGCCAGTAGAAGGTCCCAGGGTTCCTACGAGCAGTACTTC. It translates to CASRRSQGSYEQYF.

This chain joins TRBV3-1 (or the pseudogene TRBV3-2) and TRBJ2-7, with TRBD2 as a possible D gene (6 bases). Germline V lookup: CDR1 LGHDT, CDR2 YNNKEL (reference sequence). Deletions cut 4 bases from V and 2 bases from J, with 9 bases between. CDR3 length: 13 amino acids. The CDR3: CASSRGLTYEQYF. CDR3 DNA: TGTGCCAGCAGCCGGGGACTGACCTACGAGCAGTACTTC.

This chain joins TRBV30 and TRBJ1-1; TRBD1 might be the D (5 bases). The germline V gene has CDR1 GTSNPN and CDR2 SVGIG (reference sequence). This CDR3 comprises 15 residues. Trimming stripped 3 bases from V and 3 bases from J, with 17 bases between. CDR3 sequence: CAWRGGGGWDTEAFF. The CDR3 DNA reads TGTGCCTGGAGGGGGGGAGGAGGGTGGGACACTGAAGCTTTCTTT.

This CDR3 reads CASSLAGGPHEQFF. CDR3 nucleotide sequence: TGTGCCAGCAGTTTAGCGGGGGGGCCCCATGAGCAGTTCTTC. The rearrangement uses TRBV28 and TRBJ2-1; TRBD2 matches 9 bases. J lost 8 bases, V lost 2 bases, and 4 bases had no gene match. The germline V gene has CDR1 MDHEN and CDR2 SYDVKM. The length of the CDR3 is 14 residues. Complete variable domain (other parts from reference TRBV28 and TRBJ2-1): DVKVTQSSRYLVKRTGEKVFLECVQDMDHENMFWYRQDPGLGLRLIYFSYDVKMKEKGDIPEGYSVSREKKERFSLILESASTNQTSMYLCASSLAGGPHEQFFGPGTRLTVL.

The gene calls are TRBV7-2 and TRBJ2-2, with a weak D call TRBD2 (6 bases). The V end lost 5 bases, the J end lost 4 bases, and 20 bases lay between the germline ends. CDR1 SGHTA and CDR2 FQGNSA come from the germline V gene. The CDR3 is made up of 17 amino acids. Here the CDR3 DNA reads TGTGCCAGCAGCGGCGGGACTCCAGCCCGTCTCACCGGGGAGCTGTTTTTT. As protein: CASSGGTPARLTGELFF.

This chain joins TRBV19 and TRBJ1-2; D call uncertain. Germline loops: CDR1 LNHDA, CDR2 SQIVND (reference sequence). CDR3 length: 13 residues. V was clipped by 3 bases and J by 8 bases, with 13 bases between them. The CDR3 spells CASSILTGWGYTF. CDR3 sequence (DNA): TGTGCCAGTAGTATCCTGACGGGGTGGGGCTACACCTTC.

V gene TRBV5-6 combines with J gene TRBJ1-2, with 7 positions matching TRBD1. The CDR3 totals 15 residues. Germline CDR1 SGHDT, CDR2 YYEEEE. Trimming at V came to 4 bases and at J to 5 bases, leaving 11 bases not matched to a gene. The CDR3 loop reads CASSRSGTASYGYTF. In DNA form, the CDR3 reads TGTGCCAGCAGCCGATCGGGGACAGCCAGTTATGGCTACACCTTC. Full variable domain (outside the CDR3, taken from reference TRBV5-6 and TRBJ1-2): DAGVTQSPTHLIKTRGQQVTLRCSPKSGHDTVSWYQQALGQGPQFIFQYYEEEERQRGNFPDRFSGHQFPNYSSELNVNALLLGDSALYLCASSRSGTASYGYTFGSGTRLTVV.

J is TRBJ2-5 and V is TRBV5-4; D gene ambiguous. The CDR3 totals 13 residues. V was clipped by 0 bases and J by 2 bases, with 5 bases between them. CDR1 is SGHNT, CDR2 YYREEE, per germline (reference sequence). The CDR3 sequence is CASSLAPQETQYF. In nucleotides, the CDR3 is TGTGCCAGCAGCTTGGCCCCTCAAGAGACCCAGTACTTC.

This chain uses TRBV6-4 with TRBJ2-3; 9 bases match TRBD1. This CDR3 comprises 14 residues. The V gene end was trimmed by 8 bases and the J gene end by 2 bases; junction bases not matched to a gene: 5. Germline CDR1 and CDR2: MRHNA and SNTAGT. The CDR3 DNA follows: TGTGCCAGCGCCCGGGACAGGGTCACAGATACGCAGTATTTT. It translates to CASARDRVTDTQYF.

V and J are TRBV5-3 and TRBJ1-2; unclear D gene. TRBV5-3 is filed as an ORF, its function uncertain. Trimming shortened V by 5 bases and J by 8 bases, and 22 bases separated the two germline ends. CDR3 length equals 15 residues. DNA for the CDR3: TGTGCCAGAAGGGGCAGCTGGAAGGCAGAGGGAGGCTACACCTTC. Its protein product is CARRGSWKAEGGYTF.

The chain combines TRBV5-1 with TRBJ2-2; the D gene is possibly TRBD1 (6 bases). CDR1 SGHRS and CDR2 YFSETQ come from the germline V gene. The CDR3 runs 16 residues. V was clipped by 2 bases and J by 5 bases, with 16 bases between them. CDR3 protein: CASSLSSTRGTGELFF. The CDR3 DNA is TGCGCCAGCAGCTTAAGTAGTACAAGGGGGACCGGGGAGCTGTTTTTT.